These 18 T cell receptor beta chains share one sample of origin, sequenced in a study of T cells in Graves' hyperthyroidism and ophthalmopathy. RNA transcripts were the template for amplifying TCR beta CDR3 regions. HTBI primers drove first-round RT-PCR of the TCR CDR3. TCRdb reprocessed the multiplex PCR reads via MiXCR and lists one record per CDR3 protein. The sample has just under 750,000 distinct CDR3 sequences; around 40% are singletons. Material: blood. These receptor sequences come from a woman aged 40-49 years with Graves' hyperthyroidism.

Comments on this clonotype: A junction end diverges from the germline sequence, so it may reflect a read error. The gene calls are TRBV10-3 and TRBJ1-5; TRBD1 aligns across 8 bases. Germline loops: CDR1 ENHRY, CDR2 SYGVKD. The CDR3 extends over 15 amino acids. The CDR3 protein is CASSEGQVKRQPQHF. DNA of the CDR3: TGTGCCAGCAGTGAGGGACAGGTAAAGCGTCAGCCCCAGCATTTT.

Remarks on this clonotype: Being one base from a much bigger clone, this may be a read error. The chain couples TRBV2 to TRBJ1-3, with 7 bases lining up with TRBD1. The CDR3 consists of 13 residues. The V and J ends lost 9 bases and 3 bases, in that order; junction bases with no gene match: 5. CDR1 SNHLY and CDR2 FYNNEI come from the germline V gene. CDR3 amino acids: CARTGEIGNTIYF. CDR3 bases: TGTGCCAGAACAGGGGAAATTGGAAACACCATATATTTT. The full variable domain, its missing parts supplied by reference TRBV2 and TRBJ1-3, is EPEVTQTPSHQVTQMGQEVILRCVPISNHLYFYWYRQILGQKVEFLVSFYNNEISEKSEIFDDQFSVERPDGSNFTLKIRSTKLEDSAMYFCARTGEIGNTIYFGEGSWLTVV.

This chain's CDR3 is CSWGGPNTEAFF. For the CDR3, the DNA is TGCAGTTGGGGGGGTCCGAACACTGAAGCTTTCTTT. This chain links TRBV20-1 with TRBJ1-1; possibly TRBD1 for D (5 bases). Trimming took off 8 bases at V and 1 base at J, with 11 bases between the two ends. The CDR3 spans 12 residues. Germline V gene sequence: CDR1 DFQATT, CDR2 SNEGSKA (reference sequence).

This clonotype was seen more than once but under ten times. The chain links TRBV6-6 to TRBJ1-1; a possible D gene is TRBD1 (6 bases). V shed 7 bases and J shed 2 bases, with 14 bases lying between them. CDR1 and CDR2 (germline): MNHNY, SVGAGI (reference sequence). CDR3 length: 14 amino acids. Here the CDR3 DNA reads TGTGCCAGCACCCTAAGGACAGCTAACACTGAAGCTTTCTTT. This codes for CASTLRTANTEAFF.

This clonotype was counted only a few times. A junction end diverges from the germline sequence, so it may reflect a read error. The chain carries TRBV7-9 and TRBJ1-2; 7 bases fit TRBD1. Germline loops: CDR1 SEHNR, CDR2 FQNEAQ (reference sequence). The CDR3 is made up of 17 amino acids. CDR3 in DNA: TGTGCCAACAGCTCCCGACCTGACAGGGCTAAAGGCTATGGCTACACCTTC. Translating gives CANSSRPDRAKGYGYTF.

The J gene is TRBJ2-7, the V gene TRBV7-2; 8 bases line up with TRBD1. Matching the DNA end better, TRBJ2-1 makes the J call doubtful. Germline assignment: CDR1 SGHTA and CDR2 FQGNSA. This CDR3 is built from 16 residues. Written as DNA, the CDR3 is TGTGCCAGCAGCTTGCGACCGGGACAGGAATACGGTGAGCAGTTCTTC. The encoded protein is CASSLRPGQEYGEQFF.

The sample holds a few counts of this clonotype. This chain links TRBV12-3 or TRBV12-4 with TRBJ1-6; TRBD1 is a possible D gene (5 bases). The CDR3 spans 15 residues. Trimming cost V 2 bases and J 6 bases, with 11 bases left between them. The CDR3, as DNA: TGTGCCAGCAGTTTAAACCAGGGTGGTAATTCACCCCTCCACTTT. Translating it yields CASSLNQGGNSPLHF.

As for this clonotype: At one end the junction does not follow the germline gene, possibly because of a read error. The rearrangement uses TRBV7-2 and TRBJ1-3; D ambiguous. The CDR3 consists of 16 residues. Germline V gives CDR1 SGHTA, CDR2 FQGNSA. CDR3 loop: CASSSTFSGWGNTIYF. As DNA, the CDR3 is TGCGCCAGCAGCTCAACTTTCTCGGGGTGGGGAAACACCATATATTTT.

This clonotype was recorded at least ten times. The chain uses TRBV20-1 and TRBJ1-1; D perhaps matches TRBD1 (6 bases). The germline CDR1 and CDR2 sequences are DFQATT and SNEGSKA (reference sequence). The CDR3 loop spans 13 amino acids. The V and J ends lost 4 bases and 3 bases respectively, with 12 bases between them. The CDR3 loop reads CSAIPQGYTEAFF. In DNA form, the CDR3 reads TGCAGTGCTATTCCGCAGGGGTACACTGAAGCTTTCTTT.

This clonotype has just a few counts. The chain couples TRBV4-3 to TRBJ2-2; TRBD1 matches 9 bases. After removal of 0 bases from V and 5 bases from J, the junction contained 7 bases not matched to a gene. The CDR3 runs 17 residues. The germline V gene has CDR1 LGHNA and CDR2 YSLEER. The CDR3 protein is CASSQDQGTGRTGELFF. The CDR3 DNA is TGCGCCAGCAGCCAAGATCAGGGGACAGGGAGGACCGGGGAGCTGTTTTTT.

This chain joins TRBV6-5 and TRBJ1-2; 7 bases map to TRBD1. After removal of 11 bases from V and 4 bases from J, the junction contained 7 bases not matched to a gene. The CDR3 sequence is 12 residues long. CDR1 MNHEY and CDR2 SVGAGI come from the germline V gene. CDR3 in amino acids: CARPDRAYGYTF. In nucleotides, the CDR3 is TGTGCCCGCCCCGACAGGGCCTATGGCTACACCTTC.

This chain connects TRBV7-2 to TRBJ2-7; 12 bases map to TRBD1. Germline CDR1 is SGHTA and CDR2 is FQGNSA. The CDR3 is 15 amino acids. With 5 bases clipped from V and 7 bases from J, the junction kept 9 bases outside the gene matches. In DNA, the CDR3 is TGTGCCAGCAGCCGTCGGGGACAGGGGGCAGAAGAGCAGTACTTC. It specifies CASSRRGQGAEEQYF. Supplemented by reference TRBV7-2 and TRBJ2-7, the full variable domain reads GAGVSQSPSNKVTEKGKDVELRCDPISGHTALYWYRQSLGQGLEFLIYFQGNSAPDKSGLPSDRFSAERTGGSVSTLTIQRTQQEDSAVYLCASSRRGQGAEEQYFGPGTRLTVT.

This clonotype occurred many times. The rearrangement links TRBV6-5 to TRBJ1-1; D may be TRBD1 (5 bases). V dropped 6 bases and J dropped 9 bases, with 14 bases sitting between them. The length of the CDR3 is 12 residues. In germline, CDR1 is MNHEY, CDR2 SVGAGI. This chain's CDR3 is CASSDVGRQAFF. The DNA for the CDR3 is TGTGCCAGCAGCGACGTGGGACGGCAAGCTTTCTTT.

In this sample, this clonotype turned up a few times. The CDR3 is CASSQGSGRAVGHEQYF. For the CDR3, the DNA is TGCGCCAGCAGCCAAGGTAGCGGGAGGGCCGTCGGCCACGAGCAGTACTTC. The chain is built from TRBV4-3 and TRBJ2-7, with 11 nucleotides matching TRBD2. The CDR3 sequence is 17 residues long. Germline trimming cut 1 base from V and 5 bases from J; bases unmatched to any gene: 10. CDR1 and CDR2 from the germline V gene are LGHNA and YSLEER.

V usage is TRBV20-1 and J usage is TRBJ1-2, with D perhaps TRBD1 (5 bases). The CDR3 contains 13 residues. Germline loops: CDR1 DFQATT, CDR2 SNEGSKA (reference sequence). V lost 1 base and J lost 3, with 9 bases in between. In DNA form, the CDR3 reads TGCAGTGCTAGAGGGGGCAGGGACTATGGCTACACCTTC. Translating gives CSARGGRDYGYTF.

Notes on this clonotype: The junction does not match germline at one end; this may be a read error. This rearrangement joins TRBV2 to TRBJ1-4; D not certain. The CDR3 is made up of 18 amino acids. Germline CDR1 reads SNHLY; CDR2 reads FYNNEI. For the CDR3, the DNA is TGTGCCAGCAGGACGACGGGGTCTCCCTTTGCAACTAATGAAAGACTGTTTTTT. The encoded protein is CASRTTGSPFATNERLFF.

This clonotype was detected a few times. This CDR3 is CASSFAGGTGELFF. CDR3 bases: TGTGCCAGCAGTTTCGCAGGGGGCACCGGGGAGCTGTTTTTT. The genes are TRBV12-3 or TRBV12-4 and TRBJ2-2; 7 positions match TRBD1. CDR3 length equals 14 residues. V gave up 3 bases and J gave up 4 bases; unmatched junction bases: 2.

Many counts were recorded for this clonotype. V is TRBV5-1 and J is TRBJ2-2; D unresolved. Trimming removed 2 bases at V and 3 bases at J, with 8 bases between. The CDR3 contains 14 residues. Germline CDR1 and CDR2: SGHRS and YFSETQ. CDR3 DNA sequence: TGCGCCAGCAGCTTAGGATATGACACCGGGGAGCTGTTTTTT. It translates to CASSLGYDTGELFF. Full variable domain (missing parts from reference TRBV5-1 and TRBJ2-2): KAGVTQTPRYLIKTRGQQVTLSCSPISGHRSVSWYQQTPGQGLQFLFEYFSETQRNKGNFPGRFSGRQFSNSRSEMNVSTLELGDSALYLCASSLGYDTGELFFGEGSRLTVL.